The TCR beta chain under discussion was sequenced for a study of T cell responses to AZD1222 COVID-19 vaccine. General study findings and limits: White British people made up most donors, females outnumbered males, and clonal diversity was possibly underestimated. The breadth and depth of Spike-specific TCRs increased once two AZD1222 doses had been given. Vaccine-related CD4 TCRs covered spike, predominating at 160-218 and 743-854.

Comments on this clone: Its antigen is currently unknown.

Second-dose timings of about 4 or about 12 weeks were pooled. CDR1 and CDR2 from the germline V gene are SGHTA and FQGTGA. The CDR3 covers 15 residues. V dropped 5 bases and J dropped 6 bases, with 18 bases sitting between them. Clones were read by immunoSEQ multiplex PCR, and TCRdb kept only the in-frame ones, dropping some. This table holds 140,000 to 150,000 clones, approximately 91% found once. The material was peripheral blood, obtained 28 days after the second AZD1222 dose. The V and J genes are TRBV7-3 and TRBJ2-3; D is perhaps TRBD2 (5 bases). The sequence was collected from an adult who received the AZD1222 COVID-19 vaccine. The CDR3 loop is CASSIKPQGSDTQYF. The CDR3 DNA follows: TGTGCCAGCAGCATTAAACCCCAAGGGAGTGATACGCAGTATTTT.